This record covers a single T cell receptor beta chain. These data are taken from a study of blood T cell repertoires in COVID-19. Methods used by the authors: Nucleated cell counts were estimated from reference gene primer amplification. The assay was immunoSEQ multiplex PCR, and TCRdb's table has in-frame clones only and misses some. From that table come the V and J calls and clone size; the DNA was used to work out D and trimming. The sample lists some 21,000 clones, 84% occurring once. This CDR3 comprises 15 residues. The germline CDR1 and CDR2 sequences are SGHAT and FQNNGV. V gave up 0 bases and J gave up 1 base, with 9 bases separating them.

What was sequenced was peripheral blood. V usage is TRBV11-2 and J usage is TRBJ1-1, with D maybe TRBD1 (6 bases). The receptor was derived from a man in his forties with acute or convalescent COVID-19. CDR3 residues: CASSLEGGKNTEAFF. The CDR3 nucleotides read TGTGCCAGCAGCTTAGAAGGGGGAAAGAACACTGAAGCTTTCTTT.